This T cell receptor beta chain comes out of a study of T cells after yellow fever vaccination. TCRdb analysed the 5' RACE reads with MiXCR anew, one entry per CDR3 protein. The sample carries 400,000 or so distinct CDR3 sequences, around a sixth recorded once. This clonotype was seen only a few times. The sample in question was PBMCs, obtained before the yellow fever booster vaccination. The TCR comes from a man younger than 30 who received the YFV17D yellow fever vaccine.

The DNA of the CDR3 is TGTGCCAGCAGCTTAGTCGGGCAGGGGATCAATCAGCCCCAGCATTTT. Protein product: CASSLVGQGINQPQHF. The chain uses TRBV7-8 and TRBJ1-5, with TRBD1 as a possible D gene (6 bases). Trimming removed 1 base at V and 3 bases at J, with 13 bases between. CDR3 length: 16 amino acids. Germline CDR1 is SGHVS and CDR2 is FQNEAQ.